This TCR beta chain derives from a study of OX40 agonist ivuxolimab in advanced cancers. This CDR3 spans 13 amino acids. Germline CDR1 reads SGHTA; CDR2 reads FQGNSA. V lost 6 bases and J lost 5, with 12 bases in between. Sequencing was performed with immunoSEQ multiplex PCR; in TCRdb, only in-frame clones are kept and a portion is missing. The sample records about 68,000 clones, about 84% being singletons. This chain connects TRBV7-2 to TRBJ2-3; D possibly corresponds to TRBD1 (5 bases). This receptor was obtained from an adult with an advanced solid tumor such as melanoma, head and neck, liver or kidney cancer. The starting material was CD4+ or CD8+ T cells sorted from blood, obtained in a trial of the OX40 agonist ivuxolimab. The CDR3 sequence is CASSSLRGDTQYF. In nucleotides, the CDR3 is TGTGCCAGCAGTTCCCTTAGGGGAGATACGCAGTATTTT.